This T cell receptor beta chain was sequenced for a study of blood T cell repertoires in COVID-19. Germline V gene sequence: CDR1 SGHDT, CDR2 YYEEEE. The CDR3 length is 15 residues. Trimming cost V 0 bases and J 8 bases; bases outside gene matches: 10. Profiling relied on immunoSEQ multiplex PCR, and the TCRdb table lists in-frame clones only, not all of them. The data contain fewer than 250,000 clones, more than 70% of them singletons. Sequencing was performed on peripheral blood. V is TRBV5-6 and J is TRBJ1-2, with 7 bases that match TRBD1. The sequence was collected from a man aged 50 or older with active or convalescent COVID-19. The CDR3 DNA follows: TGTGCCAGCAGCTTGGGACAGGGTGATTTGGAAGGCTACACCTTC. Translating it yields CASSLGQGDLEGYTF.